This T cell receptor beta chain was identified during a study of cytomegalovirus exposure and HLA in healthy donors. The PCR had 60 Vbeta and 13 Jbeta primers. Profiled with immunoSEQ multiplex PCR; TCRdb holds only in-frame clones, not every one. The data contain roughly 140,000 clones, about four fifths of them singletons. The CDR3 totals 14 residues. With 6 bases clipped from V and 7 bases from J, the junction kept 11 bases outside the gene matches. CDR1 is SGHTA, CDR2 FQGNSA, per germline. V is TRBV7-2 and J is TRBJ1-2; the match to TRBD1 covers 7 bases. The clonotype originates from a human donor in good health. Sample: PBMCs. For the CDR3, the DNA is TGTGCCAGCAGACCTACCGGGACAGCTTCTGGCTACACCTTC. Residues: CASRPTGTASGYTF.